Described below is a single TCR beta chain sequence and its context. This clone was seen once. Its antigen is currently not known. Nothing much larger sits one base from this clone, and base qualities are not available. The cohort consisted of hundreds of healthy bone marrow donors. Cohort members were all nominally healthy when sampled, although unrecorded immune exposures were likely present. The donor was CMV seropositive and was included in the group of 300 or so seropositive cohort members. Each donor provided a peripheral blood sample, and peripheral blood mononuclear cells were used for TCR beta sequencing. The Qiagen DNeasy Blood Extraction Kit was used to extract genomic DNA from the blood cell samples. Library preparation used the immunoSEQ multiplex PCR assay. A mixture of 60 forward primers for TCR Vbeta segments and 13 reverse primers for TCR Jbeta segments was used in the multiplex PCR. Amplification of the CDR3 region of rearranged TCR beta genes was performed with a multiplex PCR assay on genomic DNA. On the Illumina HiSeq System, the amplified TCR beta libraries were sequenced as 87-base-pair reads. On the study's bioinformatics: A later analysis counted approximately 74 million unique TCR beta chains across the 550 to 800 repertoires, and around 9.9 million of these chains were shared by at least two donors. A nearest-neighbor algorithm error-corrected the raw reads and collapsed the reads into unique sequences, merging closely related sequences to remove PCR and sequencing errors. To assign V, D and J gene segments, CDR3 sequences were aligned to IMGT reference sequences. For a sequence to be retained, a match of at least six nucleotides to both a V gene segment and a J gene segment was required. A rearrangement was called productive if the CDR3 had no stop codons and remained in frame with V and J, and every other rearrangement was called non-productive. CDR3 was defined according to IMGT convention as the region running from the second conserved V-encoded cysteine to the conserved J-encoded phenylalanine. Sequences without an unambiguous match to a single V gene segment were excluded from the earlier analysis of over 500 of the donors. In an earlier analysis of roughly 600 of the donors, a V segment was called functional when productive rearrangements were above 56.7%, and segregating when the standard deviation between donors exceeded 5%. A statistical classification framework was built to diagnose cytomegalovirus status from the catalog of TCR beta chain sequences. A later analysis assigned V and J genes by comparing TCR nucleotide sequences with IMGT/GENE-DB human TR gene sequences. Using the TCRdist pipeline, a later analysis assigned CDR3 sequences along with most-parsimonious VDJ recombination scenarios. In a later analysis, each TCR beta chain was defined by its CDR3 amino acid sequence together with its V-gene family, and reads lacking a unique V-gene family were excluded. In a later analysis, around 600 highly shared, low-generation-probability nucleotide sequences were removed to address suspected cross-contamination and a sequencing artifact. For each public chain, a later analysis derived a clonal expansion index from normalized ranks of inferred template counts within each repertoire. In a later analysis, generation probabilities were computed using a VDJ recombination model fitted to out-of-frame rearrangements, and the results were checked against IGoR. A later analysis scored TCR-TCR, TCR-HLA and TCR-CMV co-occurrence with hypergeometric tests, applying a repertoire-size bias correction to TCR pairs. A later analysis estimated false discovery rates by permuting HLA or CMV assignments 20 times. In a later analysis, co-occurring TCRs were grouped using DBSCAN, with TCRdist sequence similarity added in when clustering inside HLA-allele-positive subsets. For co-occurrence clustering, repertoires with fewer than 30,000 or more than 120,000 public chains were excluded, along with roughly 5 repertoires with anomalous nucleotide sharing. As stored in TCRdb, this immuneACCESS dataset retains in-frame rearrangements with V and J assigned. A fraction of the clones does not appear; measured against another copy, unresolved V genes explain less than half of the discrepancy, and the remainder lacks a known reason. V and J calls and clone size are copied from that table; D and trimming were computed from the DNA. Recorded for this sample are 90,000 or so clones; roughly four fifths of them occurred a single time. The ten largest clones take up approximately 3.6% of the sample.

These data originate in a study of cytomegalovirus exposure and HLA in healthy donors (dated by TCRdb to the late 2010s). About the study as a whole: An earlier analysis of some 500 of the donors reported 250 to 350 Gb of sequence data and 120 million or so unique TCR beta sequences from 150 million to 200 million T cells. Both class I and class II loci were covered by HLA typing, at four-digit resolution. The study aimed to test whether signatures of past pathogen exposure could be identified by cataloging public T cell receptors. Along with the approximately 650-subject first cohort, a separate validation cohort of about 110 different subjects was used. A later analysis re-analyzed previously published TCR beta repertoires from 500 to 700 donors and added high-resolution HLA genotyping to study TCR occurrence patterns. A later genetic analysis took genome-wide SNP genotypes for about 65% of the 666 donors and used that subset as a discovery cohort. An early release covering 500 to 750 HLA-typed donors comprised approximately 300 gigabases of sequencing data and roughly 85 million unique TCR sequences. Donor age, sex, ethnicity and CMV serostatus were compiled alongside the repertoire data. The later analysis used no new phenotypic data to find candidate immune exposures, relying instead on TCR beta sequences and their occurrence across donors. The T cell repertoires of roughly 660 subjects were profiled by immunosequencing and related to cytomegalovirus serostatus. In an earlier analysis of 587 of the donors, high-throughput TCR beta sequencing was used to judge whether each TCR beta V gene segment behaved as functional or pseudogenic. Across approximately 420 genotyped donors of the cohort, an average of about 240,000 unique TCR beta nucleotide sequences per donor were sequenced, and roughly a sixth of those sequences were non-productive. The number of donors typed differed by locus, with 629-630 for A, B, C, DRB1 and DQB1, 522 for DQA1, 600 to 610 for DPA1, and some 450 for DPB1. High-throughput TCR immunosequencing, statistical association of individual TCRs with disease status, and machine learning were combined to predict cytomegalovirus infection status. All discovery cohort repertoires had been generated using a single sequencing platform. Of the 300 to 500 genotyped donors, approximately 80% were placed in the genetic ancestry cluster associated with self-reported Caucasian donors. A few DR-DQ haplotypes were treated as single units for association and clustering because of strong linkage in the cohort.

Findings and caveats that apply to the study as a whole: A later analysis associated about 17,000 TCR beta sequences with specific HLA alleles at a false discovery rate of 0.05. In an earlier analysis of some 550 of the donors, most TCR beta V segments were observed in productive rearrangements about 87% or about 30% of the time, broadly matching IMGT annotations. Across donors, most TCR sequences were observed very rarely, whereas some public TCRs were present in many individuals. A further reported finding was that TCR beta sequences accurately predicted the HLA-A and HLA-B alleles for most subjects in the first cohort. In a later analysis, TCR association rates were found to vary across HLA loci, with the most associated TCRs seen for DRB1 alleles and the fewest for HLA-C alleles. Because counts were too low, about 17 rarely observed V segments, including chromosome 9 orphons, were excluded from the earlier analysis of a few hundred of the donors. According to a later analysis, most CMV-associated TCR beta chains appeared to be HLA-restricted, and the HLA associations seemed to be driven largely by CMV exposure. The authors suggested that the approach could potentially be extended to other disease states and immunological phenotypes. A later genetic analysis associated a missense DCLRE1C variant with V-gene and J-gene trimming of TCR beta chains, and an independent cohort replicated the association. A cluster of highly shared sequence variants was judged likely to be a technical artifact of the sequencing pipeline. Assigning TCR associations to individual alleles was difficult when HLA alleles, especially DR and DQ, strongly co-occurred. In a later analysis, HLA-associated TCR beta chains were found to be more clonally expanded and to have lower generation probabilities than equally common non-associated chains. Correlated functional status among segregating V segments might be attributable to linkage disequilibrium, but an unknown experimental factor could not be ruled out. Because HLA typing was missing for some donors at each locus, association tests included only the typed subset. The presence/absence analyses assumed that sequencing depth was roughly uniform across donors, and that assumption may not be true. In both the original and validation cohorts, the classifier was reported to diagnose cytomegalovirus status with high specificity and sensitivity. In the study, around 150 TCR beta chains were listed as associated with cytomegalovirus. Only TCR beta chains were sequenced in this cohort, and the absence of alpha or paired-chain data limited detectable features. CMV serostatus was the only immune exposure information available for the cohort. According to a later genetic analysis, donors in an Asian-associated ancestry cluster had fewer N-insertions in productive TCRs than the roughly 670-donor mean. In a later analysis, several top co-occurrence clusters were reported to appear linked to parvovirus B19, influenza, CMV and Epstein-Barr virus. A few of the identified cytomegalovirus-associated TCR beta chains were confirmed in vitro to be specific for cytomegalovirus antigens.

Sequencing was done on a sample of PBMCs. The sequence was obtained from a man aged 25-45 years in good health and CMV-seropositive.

The CDR3 protein sequence reads: CASNLGARNQPQHF. The sequence in DNA is TGTGCCAGCAATCTTGGGGCCCGCAATCAGCCCCAGCATTTT. The rearrangement joined TRBV6-5 to TRBJ1-5, and possibly TRBD1, on 5 matching bases. Reading the germline V gene gives CDR1 MNHEY and CDR2 SVGAGI. From its cysteine to its phenylalanine, the CDR3 spans 14 amino acids. The only DNA kept is the CDR3, 42 bases in frame from the first base. Trimming at the junction amounts to 7 bases on V and 2 bases on J, and the germline ends lie 12 bases apart.